Below are 29 T cell receptor beta chains sequenced from a single sample in a study of T cell responses to AZD1222 COVID-19 vaccine. The repertoire was sequenced with immunoSEQ multiplex PCR; TCRdb's copy has only in-frame clones and lacks some. This sample yields about 93,000 clones, of which around 89% are seen a single time; about 2.4% belongs to the top ten. Specimen: peripheral blood, collected 28 days after the second AZD1222 dose. The origin of the receptors is an adult who received the AZD1222 COVID-19 vaccine.

This clone was seen once. This chain joins TRBV30 and TRBJ2-3; tentative D call: TRBD1 (5 bases). The V end was cut by 5 bases, the J end by 4 bases, with 13 bases between. The germline gives CDR1 GTSNPN, CDR2 SVGIG (reference sequence). The CDR3 is made up of 13 amino acids. The CDR3 loop is CAWGALPADTQYF. The CDR3 DNA reads TGTGCCTGGGGGGCTTTACCCGCAGATACGCAGTATTTT.

The chain links TRBV4-3 to TRBJ1-4; no clear D gene. Between the trimmed V and J ends, which lost 0 bases and 0 bases, there was a span of 8 bases. CDR3 length equals 16 residues. Germline V gives CDR1 LGHNA, CDR2 YSLEER. CDR3: CASSQDIGSTNEKLFF. CDR3 DNA: TGCGCCAGCAGCCAAGATATTGGCTCAACTAATGAAAAACTGTTTTTT.

The chain combines TRBV6-1 with TRBJ2-1; D remains unclear. The CDR3 runs 15 residues. Germline V CDR1 and CDR2: MNHNS, SASEGT. Trimming removed 2 bases at V and 9 bases at J, with 17 bases between. The CDR3 bases are TGTGCCAGCAGTGAATCCCTCGGTGTCTTGGGTGAGCAGTTCTTC. It translates to CASSESLGVLGEQFF.

A few counts support this clone. The chain has TRBV6-5 and TRBJ1-6; D might be TRBD1 (6 bases). The CDR3 loop spans 14 amino acids. Germline assignment: CDR1 MNHEY and CDR2 SVGAGI. V lost 3 bases and J 10 bases, leaving 13 bases between the germline ends. The CDR3 nucleotides are TGTGCCAGCAGTTATTCCGTGGGGGCCTCACCCCTCCACTTT. Its protein product is CASSYSVGASPLHF.

J is TRBJ2-1 and V is TRBV9; D call uncertain. The V gene's germline CDR1 is SGDLS and CDR2 YYNGEE. The CDR3 has 13 amino acids. V was clipped by 3 bases and J by 6 bases, with 10 bases between them. This CDR3 is CASSEPLSNEQFF. For the CDR3, the DNA is TGTGCCAGCAGCGAGCCCTTGAGCAATGAGCAGTTCTTC.

The genes are TRBV9 and TRBJ2-2; the D gene is possibly TRBD1 (6 bases). V gave up 6 bases and J gave up 4 bases, with 13 bases separating them. The length of the CDR3 is 14 residues. Germline V gene lookup returns CDR1 SGDLS and CDR2 YYNGEE. CDR3 in amino acids: CASNTQDSTGELFF. The CDR3 DNA follows: TGTGCCAGCAACACACAGGACAGCACCGGGGAGCTGTTTTTT.

The CDR3: CASSQEEGTLHGYTF. CDR3 DNA: TGCGCCAGCAGCCAAGAGGAGGGTACATTGCATGGCTACACCTTC. The chain carries TRBV4-1 and TRBJ1-2; D not resolved. Trimming stripped 0 bases from V and 6 bases from J, with 14 bases between. This CDR3 has 15 residues. Germline CDR1 is MGHRA and CDR2 is YSYEKL.

V and J are TRBV24-1 and TRBJ2-1; TRBD1 matches at 11 bases. V shed 4 bases and J 4 bases; nucleotides not matched to a gene: 5. Germline V gene sequence: CDR1 KGHDR, CDR2 SFDVKD. The CDR3 runs to 16 residues. CDR3 DNA: TGTGCCACCAGTGACCATGGGACAGGGGGTTACAATGAGCAGTTCTTC. This encodes CATSDHGTGGYNEQFF.

This chain links TRBV6-5 with TRBJ1-5; 9 nucleotides align to TRBD1. Germline CDR1 is MNHEY and CDR2 is SVGAGI. The CDR3 runs 15 residues. J was trimmed by 3 bases and V by 6 bases; bases with no gene match: 6. The CDR3 DNA reads as TGTGCCAGCAGACTCACAGGGGGCCCCAATCAGCCCCAGCATTTT. Its protein product is CASRLTGGPNQPQHF.

This rearrangement joins TRBV6-5 to TRBJ2-7; 7 bases are shared with TRBD1. In germline, CDR1 is MNHEY, CDR2 SVGAGI. The CDR3 is 15 residues long. V trimming: 5 bases; J trimming: 6 bases; junction bases outside the gene matches: 13. The CDR3 sequence is CASSLLVVRGSEQYF. The CDR3 DNA reads as TGTGCCAGCAGTCTCCTAGTGGTCAGGGGGAGCGAGCAGTACTTC.

The V and J genes are TRBV27 and TRBJ1-1, with a weak D call TRBD1 (5 bases). Germline-derived CDR1 and CDR2 are MNHEY and SMNVEV (reference sequence). The V and J ends lost 6 bases and 3 bases respectively, with 11 bases between them. The CDR3 is 13 amino acids. The DNA for the CDR3 is TGTGCCAGCAGGGGGCCGTGGGACACTGAAGCTTTCTTT. It is translated as CASRGPWDTEAFF.

The rearrangement links TRBV9 to TRBJ1-2, with no clear D. Germline loops: CDR1 SGDLS, CDR2 YYNGEE. V was cut by 1 base and J by 6 bases, with 10 bases left in between. CDR3 length: 13 residues. CDR3 region: CASSVRPQDGYTF. Written as DNA, the CDR3 is TGTGCCAGCAGCGTACGGCCCCAGGATGGCTACACCTTC.

The chain is built from TRBV19 and TRBJ2-1, with D possibly called TRBD1 or TRBD2 (6 bases each). There are 15 residues in the CDR3. V lost 9 bases and J 4 bases, leaving 19 bases between the germline ends. Germline lookup yields CDR1 LNHDA and CDR2 SQIVND (reference sequence). The CDR3: CASQQTLGGYNEQFF. CDR3 DNA sequence: TGTGCCAGCCAACAAACTTTAGGGGGGTACAATGAGCAGTTCTTC. Complete variable domain (other parts from reference TRBV19 and TRBJ2-1): DGGITQSPKYLFRKEGQNVTLSCEQNLNHDAMYWYRQDPGQGLRLIYYSQIVNDFQKGDIAEGYSVSREKKESFPLTVTSAQKNPTAFYLCASQQTLGGYNEQFFGPGTRLTVL.

The chain is built from TRBV27 and TRBJ1-4, with 8 bases fitting TRBD1. CDR1 is MNHEY and CDR2 is SMNVEV in the germline V gene (reference sequence). After removal of 3 bases from V and 7 bases from J, the junction contained 7 bases not matched to a gene. The CDR3 loop spans 15 amino acids. The CDR3 is CASSLAGQGTEKLFF. CDR3 nucleotides: TGTGCCAGCAGTTTGGCCGGACAGGGAACTGAAAAACTGTTTTTT.

This chain joins TRBV20-1 and TRBJ2-2; D not certain. The CDR3 covers 14 residues. Germline CDR1 reads DFQATT; CDR2 reads SNEGSKA (reference sequence). V lost 4 bases and J lost 0, with 9 bases in between. In nucleotides, the CDR3 is TGCAGTGCTATTGACTCGACGAACACCGGGGAGCTGTTTTTT. Translated, it gives CSAIDSTNTGELFF.

The chain is built from TRBV15 and TRBJ2-1; TRBD2 matches 10 bases. Germline V gene data show CDR1 as LNHNV and CDR2 as YYDKDF (reference sequence). The CDR3 extends over 15 amino acids. Unmatched junction bases numbered 1, after V lost 1 base and J lost 4 bases. The CDR3 region has the DNA TGTGCCACCAGCAGAGCTAGCGGGAGATACAATGAGCAGTTCTTC. Its translation: CATSRASGRYNEQFF.

The chain is built from TRBV5-1 and TRBJ2-3; tentative D call: TRBD2 (5 bases). The germline CDR1 and CDR2 sequences are SGHRS and YFSETQ. V gave up 2 bases and J gave up 1 base, with 11 bases separating them. The CDR3 has 15 amino acids. CDR3 amino acids: CASSLGTRGTDTQYF. In DNA form, the CDR3 reads TGCGCCAGCAGCTTAGGTACGAGGGGCACAGATACGCAGTATTTT.

This CDR3 is CASSYGQGGGYTF. CDR3 bases: TGTGCCAGCAGTTACGGACAGGGTGGTGGCTACACCTTC. V is TRBV7-9 and J is TRBJ1-2; 8 nucleotides match TRBD1. This CDR3 contains 13 residues. V lost 6 bases, J lost 7 bases, and 7 bases stayed unmatched. CDR1 and CDR2 from the germline V gene are SEHNR and FQNEAQ (reference sequence).

The rearrangement links TRBV11-2 to TRBJ1-4; weak D call: TRBD1 (5 bases). Trimming shortened V by 1 base and J by 8 bases, and 11 bases separated the two germline ends. CDR1 is SGHAT, CDR2 FQNNGV, per germline. The CDR3 extends over 14 amino acids. CDR3: CASSLGAGDEKLFF. Here the CDR3 DNA reads TGTGCCAGCAGCTTAGGGGCCGGGGACGAAAAACTGTTTTTT.

The rearrangement uses TRBV6-2 or TRBV6-3 and TRBJ1-5; D ambiguous. Germline lookup yields CDR1 MNHEY and CDR2 SVGEGT. Trimming took 0 bases from V and 6 from J, leaving 3 bases between them. This CDR3 contains 12 residues. CDR3 region: CASSYSVQPQHF. CDR3 sequence (DNA): TGTGCCAGCAGTTACTCAGTTCAGCCCCAGCATTTT.

The chain has TRBV19 and TRBJ2-7; TRBD1 aligns across 9 bases. The CDR3 has 13 residues. The germline V gene has CDR1 LNHDA and CDR2 SQIVND (reference sequence). The ends lost 4 bases at V and 6 bases at J; junction bases unmatched: 4. The CDR3 nucleotides are TGTGCCAGTAGTACGCGGGACAGGGCCGAGCAGTACTTC. Its translation is CASSTRDRAEQYF.

This clone was seen a single time. J is TRBJ2-5 and V is TRBV6-6; 11 positions match TRBD1. Germline CDR1 and CDR2: MNHNY and SVGAGI (reference sequence). V was pared by 8 bases and J by 5 bases, with 7 bases of the junction left unmatched. The CDR3 has 14 amino acids. CDR3 DNA sequence: TGTGCCAGCTCGCGGACAGGGGGCTGGGAGACCCAGTACTTC. Its protein product is CASSRTGGWETQYF.

This clone was found a few times. This chain's CDR3 is CASSTSGGSYNEQFF. In DNA form, the CDR3 reads TGTGCCAGCAGTACTAGCGGGGGTTCCTACAATGAGCAGTTCTTC. J is TRBJ2-1 and V is TRBV6-5; TRBD2 aligns across 11 bases. Germline loops: CDR1 MNHEY, CDR2 SVGAGI. Germline trimming cut 5 bases from V and 1 base from J; bases unmatched to any gene: 1. The length of the CDR3 is 15 residues.

The chain joins TRBV27 to TRBJ2-7, with TRBD1 matching over 9 bases. In germline, CDR1 is MNHEY, CDR2 SMNVEV (reference sequence). V lost 6 bases and J lost 5; bases outside the gene matches: 8. The CDR3 totals 14 residues. CDR3 amino acids: CASSRDREKDEQYF. In nucleotides, the CDR3 is TGTGCCAGCAGCCGGGACAGGGAGAAGGACGAGCAGTACTTC.

The CDR3 loop reads CASSSRRRGSGWEKLFF. As DNA, the CDR3 is TGTGCCAGCAGCTCCCGACGAAGAGGCAGCGGTTGGGAAAAACTGTTTTTT. The rearrangement uses TRBV7-9 and TRBJ1-4; D remains ambiguous. CDR3 length: 17 amino acids. V was pared by 4 bases and J by 8 bases, with 23 bases between. Germline CDR1 SEHNR, CDR2 FQNEAQ (reference sequence).

The CDR3: CASTPRGQRSEAFF. The CDR3 nucleotides are TGTGCCAGCACCCCCCGGGGACAAAGGTCTGAAGCTTTCTTT. This chain joins TRBV13 and TRBJ1-1; the D gene is possibly TRBD1 (6 bases). The CDR3 length is 14 residues. In germline, CDR1 is PRHDT, CDR2 FYEKMQ (reference sequence). Deletions cut 7 bases from V and 6 bases from J, with 18 bases between.

In its sample, this clone was seen once. The V call is TRBV6-5, the J call TRBJ1-5; 8 nucleotides align to TRBD1. From germline, CDR1 is MNHEY and CDR2 SVGAGI. J gave up 6 bases and V 1 base, and 2 bases lay outside the gene matches. The CDR3 is 14 residues long. The CDR3, as DNA: TGTGCCAGCAGTTACTTGCAGGGGGCTCAGCCCCAGCATTTT. It encodes CASSYLQGAQPQHF.

The rearrangement uses TRBV18 and TRBJ2-3, with D tentatively TRBD1 (5 bases). Germline V gene data show CDR1 as KGHSH and CDR2 as LQKENI. The CDR3 has 14 amino acids. V lost 2 bases, J lost 2 bases, and 8 bases lay in between. The CDR3 coding sequence is TGTGCCAGCTCACCATCCAGGGCCACAGATACGCAGTATTTT. Residues: CASSPSRATDTQYF.

The CDR3 coding sequence is TGTGCCAGCAGTGAGGCGGGGACCGGGGAGCTGTTTTTT. It specifies CASSEAGTGELFF. The gene calls are TRBV2 and TRBJ2-2; maybe TRBD2 (6 bases). V lost 3 bases and J 5 bases, leaving 7 bases between the germline ends. The CDR3 covers 13 residues. Germline values: CDR1 SNHLY, CDR2 FYNNEI.